Below, 10 T cell receptor beta chains from the same sample are listed, as sequenced in a study of radiotherapy plus CTLA-4 blockade in lung cancer. TCRdb's table, derived via immunoSEQ multiplex PCR, lists solely in-frame clones and lacks some. The sample carries about 51,000 clones, around 79% recorded once. The sample was peripheral blood, taken from a patient treated with radiotherapy plus ipilimumab. These receptors came from a human donor with non-small cell lung cancer who had a complete response to radiotherapy plus ipilimumab.

The chain couples TRBV2 to TRBJ2-5; D might be TRBD2 (5 bases). From germline, CDR1 is SNHLY and CDR2 FYNNEI. Trimming removed 4 bases at V and 0 bases at J, with 12 bases between. CDR3 length: 15 residues. CDR3 region: CASSVSEANQETQYF. The CDR3, as DNA: TGTGCCAGCAGTGTTTCGGAGGCAAACCAAGAGACCCAGTACTTC.

Worth noting for this clone: Relative to the germline gene, one junction end is altered; a read error may explain this. V usage is TRBV2 and J usage is TRBJ2-1; 7 bases align to TRBD2. This CDR3 spans 17 amino acids. The germline V gene has CDR1 SNHLY and CDR2 FYNNEI. The CDR3 protein is CASIRGWRGSSYSEQFF. The CDR3 nucleotides read TGTGCCAGCATCCGGGGGTGGCGGGGGAGCTCCTACAGTGAGCAGTTCTTC.

The genes are TRBV18 and TRBJ1-1; D is unclear. The CDR3 length is 12 residues. CDR1 is KGHSH and CDR2 is LQKENI in the germline V gene. Trimming left V 6 bases short and J 3 bases short, with 8 bases between. Written as DNA, the CDR3 is TGTGCCAGCTCGCCCCAGGACACTGAAGCTTTCTTT. Its translation: CASSPQDTEAFF.

This sequence joins TRBV2 and TRBJ1-5, with unresolved D. Trimming cost V 4 bases and J 1 base, with 11 bases left between them. Germline-derived CDR1 and CDR2 are SNHLY and FYNNEI. This CDR3 is 15 amino acids long. CDR3 sequence (DNA): TGTGCCAGCAGTGTAGAGGGATTCAGCAATCAGCCCCAGCATTTT. It is translated as CASSVEGFSNQPQHF.

The J gene is TRBJ2-7, the V gene TRBV18; possible D gene TRBD1, 6 bases. The CDR3 contains 13 residues. V gave up 5 bases and J gave up 4 bases, with 12 bases separating them. The germline V gene has CDR1 KGHSH and CDR2 LQKENI. CDR3 nucleotide sequence: TGTGCCAGCTCATCGGACAGTACTTACGAGCAGTACGTC. It translates to CASSSDSTYEQYV.

The chain links TRBV15 to TRBJ1-2, with unresolved D. The CDR3 sequence is 14 residues long. V lost 0 bases and J lost 3, with 8 bases in between. Germline loops: CDR1 LNHNV, CDR2 YYDKDF (reference sequence). CDR3 DNA sequence: TGTGCCACCAGCAGAGATCGGGTAGACTATGGCTACACCTTC. This codes for CATSRDRVDYGYTF.

Turning to this clone: This probably arose from a read error, given a far larger clone one base away. The CDR3 spells CASSLEGGGTEAFF. The CDR3 nucleotides read TGTGCCAGCAGCTTGGAAGGGGGCGGGACTGAAGCTTTCTTT. The rearrangement links TRBV5-6 to TRBJ1-1; 7 bases are a match to TRBD1. This CDR3 spans 14 amino acids. V lost 0 bases, J lost 5 bases, and 4 bases stayed unmatched. In germline, CDR1 is SGHDT, CDR2 YYEEEE.

The gene calls are TRBV4-1 and TRBJ1-5; 10 nucleotides align to TRBD1. Looked up from germline, CDR1 is MGHRA and CDR2 is YSYEKL. The trim removed 1 base at V and 8 bases at J, leaving 5 bases unmatched. The length of the CDR3 is 15 residues. Here the CDR3 DNA reads TGCGCCAGCAGCCAAGTGGGACAGGGGTGGGAGCCCCAGCATTTT. Amino acid sequence: CASSQVGQGWEPQHF.

The V and J genes are TRBV18 and TRBJ2-5, with D maybe TRBD2 (6 bases). There are 15 residues in the CDR3. V gave up 3 bases and J gave up 2 bases, with 13 bases separating them. Germline CDR1 reads KGHSH; CDR2 reads LQKENI. The CDR3 protein is CASSPQVTSQETQYF. The CDR3 coding sequence is TGTGCCAGCTCACCTCAGGTGACTAGTCAAGAGACCCAGTACTTC.

The chain combines TRBV5-4 with TRBJ1-4; D is ambiguous. Trimming stripped 4 bases from V and 11 bases from J, with 15 bases between. Germline V CDR1 and CDR2: SGHNT, YYREEE (reference sequence). The CDR3 runs 13 residues. Written as DNA, the CDR3 is TGTGCCAGCAGCCCGGAGGGCTCACTGAAACTGTTTTTT. Translating it yields CASSPEGSLKLFF.